Listed below are T cell receptor beta chains from one sample, sequenced in a study of T cell responses to AZD1222 COVID-19 vaccine. The repertoire was sequenced with immunoSEQ multiplex PCR; TCRdb's copy has only in-frame clones and lacks some. Among about 76,000 clones listed, 65% to 80% were seen once. This specimen was peripheral blood, taken 28 days after the second dose of the MenACWY control vaccine. All receptors come from an adult who received the MenACWY meningococcal vaccine as a control. The CDR3 runs from the conserved cysteine through the conserved F or W. A D gene is named only where the DNA matches it firmly. Only some rows state a clone size, as once, few, many or a class for expanded clones.

V gene	clone size	D gene	J gene	CDR3 protein	CDR3 DNA
TRBV7-6	.	.	TRBJ1-4	CASSLAGRDNEKLFF	TGTGCCAGCAGCTTAGCTGGGCGGGATAATGAAAAACTGTTTTTT
TRBV6-5	.	TRBD1	TRBJ1-5	CASSPDRGQDQPQHF	TGTGCCAGCAGTCCGGACAGGGGGCAAGATCAGCCCCAGCATTTT
TRBV5-1	.	.	TRBJ2-1	CASSKRPGDYEQFF	TGCGCCAGCTCTAAGCGTCCGGGGGACTATGAGCAGTTCTTC
TRBV7-8	once	.	TRBJ1-2	CASSLQGAGSGYGYTF	TGTGCCAGCAGCTTACAGGGTGCGGGGAGTGGGTATGGCTACACCTTC
TRBV9	.	TRBD1	TRBJ1-1	CASSPVDRGRTFF	TGTGCCAGCAGCCCGGTTGACAGGGGACGAACTTTCTTT
TRBV19	.	TRBD1	TRBJ1-1	CASSSGGQRSNTEAFF	TGTGCCAGTAGCTCGGGGGGACAGAGATCGAACACTGAAGCTTTCTTT
TRBV11-2	.	TRBD2	TRBJ2-7	CASSSRGLAGSYEQYF	TGTGCCAGCAGCTCCCGAGGACTAGCGGGCTCCTACGAGCAGTACTTC
TRBV2	.	TRBD1	TRBJ1-1	CASTPQGDFTEAFF	TGTGCCAGCACTCCCCAGGGGGACTTCACTGAAGCTTTCTTT
TRBV7-2	.	TRBD2	TRBJ2-7	CASSLGTSGGPYEQYF	TGTGCCAGCAGCTTAGGGACTAGCGGGGGGCCCTACGAGCAGTACTTC
TRBV5-4	many	TRBD1	TRBJ1-2	CASSLDTGGLDGYTF	TGTGCCAGCAGCTTGGATACAGGGGGATTGGATGGCTACACCTTC
TRBV27	.	.	TRBJ1-2	CASSFYPRKGKDGYTF	TGTGCCAGCAGTTTCTACCCTCGGAAGGGAAAAGATGGCTACACCTTC
TRBV18	few	.	TRBJ1-5	CASSPSSNNQPQHF	TGTGCCAGCTCACCTAGTTCCAACAATCAGCCCCAGCATTTT
TRBV28	.	.	TRBJ2-7	CASSPPSYEQYF	TGTGCCAGCAGTCCGCCAAGCTACGAGCAGTACTTC
TRBV11-2	.	.	TRBJ2-5	CASSLEGPGYETQYF	TGTGCCAGCAGCTTAGAGGGACCAGGATACGAGACCCAGTACTTC
TRBV30	.	TRBD2	TRBJ2-7	CAWSREVAYEQYF	TGTGCCTGGTCCCGGGAGGTTGCGTACGAGCAGTACTTC
TRBV7-9	.	.	TRBJ2-5	CASSQPGGSQETQYF	TGTGCCAGCAGCCAACCCGGAGGGAGCCAAGAGACCCAGTACTTC
TRBV5-1	.	.	TRBJ1-6	CASSPGRLDSPLHF	TGCGCCAGCAGCCCGGGGCGCTTGGATTCACCCCTCCACTTT
TRBV7-6	.	.	TRBJ2-2	CASSPTYPGELFF	TGTGCCAGCAGCCCGACATACCCCGGGGAGCTGTTTTTT
TRBV7-3	.	.	TRBJ1-2	CASSPGGGRANYGYTF	TGTGCCAGCAGCCCTGGAGGTGGCAGAGCTAACTATGGCTACACCTTC
TRBV30	.	.	TRBJ1-2	CAWSVRGREEYGYTF	TGTGCCTGGAGTGTGAGGGGCAGGGAAGAGTATGGCTACACCTTC
TRBV16	.	.	TRBJ1-2	CASSQLLGDYGYTF	TGTGCCAGCAGCCAACTGCTGGGAGACTATGGCTACACCTTC
TRBV6-1	.	.	TRBJ1-4	CASSEGTTNEKLFF	TGTGCCAGCAGTGAAGGCACAACTAATGAAAAACTGTTTTTT
TRBV12-3/TRBV12-4	once	.	TRBJ1-3	CASSFGGNTIYF	TGTGCCAGCAGTTTTGGAGGAAACACCATATATTTT
TRBV14	.	.	TRBJ2-1	CASSQDLNDEQFF	TGTGCCAGCAGCCAAGATCTCAACGATGAGCAGTTCTTC
TRBV7-2	.	.	TRBJ2-1	CASSLIGYGEQFF	TGTGCCAGCAGCTTAATCGGTTATGGTGAGCAGTTCTTC
TRBV4-3	.	.	TRBJ1-4	CASSQDNSGNEKLFF	TGCGCCAGCAGCCAAGATAACAGCGGAAATGAAAAACTGTTTTTT
TRBV19	.	.	TRBJ1-6	CASSITGTNSPLHF	TGTGCCAGTAGTATAACAGGGACGAATTCACCCCTCCACTTT
TRBV7-9	.	.	TRBJ1-4	CASSFGFKEKLFF	TGTGCCAGCAGCTTCGGATTCAAAGAAAAACTGTTTTTT
TRBV20-1	.	.	TRBJ1-2	CSARDISYTF	TGCAGTGCTAGAGATATAAGCTACACCTTC
TRBV30	.	TRBD1	TRBJ1-5	CAWSVQGWVSQPQHF	TGTGCCTGGAGTGTACAGGGGTGGGTGAGTCAGCCCCAGCATTTT
TRBV4-3	.	.	TRBJ2-1	CASSHTGTQNEQFF	TGCGCCAGCAGCCATACCGGGACTCAAAATGAGCAGTTCTTC
TRBV6-5	.	TRBD1	TRBJ1-4	CASRIVGGFNEKLFF	TGTGCCAGCAGAATAGTAGGGGGCTTTAATGAAAAACTGTTTTTT
TRBV4-1	.	TRBD1	TRBJ2-3	CASSPGGTGASDTQYF	TGCGCCAGCAGCCCCGGCGGGACAGGCGCTTCAGATACGCAGTATTTT
TRBV4-3	.	.	TRBJ2-1	CASSPRATASYNEQFF	TGCGCCAGCAGCCCCAGGGCGACGGCTTCCTACAATGAGCAGTTCTTC
TRBV28	.	.	TRBJ1-5	CASSSGRGVDQPQHF	TGTGCCAGCAGTTCCGGGAGAGGTGTCGATCAGCCCCAGCATTTT
TRBV6-5	few	.	TRBJ1-1	CASGPGLKEAFF	TGTGCCAGCGGTCCCGGCCTTAAAGAAGCTTTCTTT
TRBV6-4	once	TRBD2	TRBJ2-3	CASSDSSGADTQYF	TGTGCCAGCAGTGACTCTAGCGGGGCAGATACGCAGTATTTT
TRBV6-1	.	TRBD1	TRBJ1-2	CASSERGTALNYGYTF	TGTGCCAGCAGTGAAAGAGGGACAGCACTAAACTATGGCTACACCTTC
TRBV5-1	once	TRBD2	TRBJ2-3	CASSLGTSGTDTQYF	TGCGCCAGCAGCTTAGGGACTAGCGGGACAGATACGCAGTATTTT
TRBV7-2	.	.	TRBJ2-2	CASSARTVRGELFF	TGTGCCAGCAGCGCGAGGACAGTTCGGGGGGAGCTGTTTTTT